These 23 T cell receptor beta chains were all obtained from the same sample, sequenced in a study of T cell repertoires in cytomegalovirus infection (dated by TCRdb to between 2018 and 2021). Antigens of these TCRs are unknown. In the paper's terms, the treatment or condition label means: in vitro stimulation with specific CMV peptide epitopes to enrich CMV-specific T cells. Data came from an Illumina HiSeq 1500. TCRdb took the public reads, trimmed them with fastp at Q25, ran MiXCR for clone calling and kept in-frame beta chains. Identical CDR3 proteins give one entry, which carries the most common genes and DNA. The sample data list roughly 990,000 distinct CDR3 sequences, and approximately 30% of these were observed just once. Around an eighth of the sample comes from the top ten. Material: cultured CD8+ T cells from PBMCs, obtained from culture after CMV antigen stimulation. The receptor source for this set is a human donor in good health (CMV status not recorded). Some clones in this sample may be carry-over from other donors' samples.

This clonotype appeared a few times. This rearrangement joins TRBV2 to TRBJ1-2, with 7 bases that match TRBD1. CDR1 and CDR2 (germline): SNHLY, FYNNEI. Germline trimming cut 8 bases from V and 4 bases from J; bases unmatched to any gene: 4. The CDR3 spans 12 residues. The CDR3 region is CASRDSLYGYTF. The CDR3 nucleotides are TGTGCCAGCCGGGACAGCCTCTATGGCTACACCTTC. Complete variable domain (other parts from reference TRBV2 and TRBJ1-2): EPEVTQTPSHQVTQMGQEVILRCVPISNHLYFYWYRQILGQKVEFLVSFYNNEISEKSEIFDDQFSVERPDGSNFTLKIRSTKLEDSAMYFCASRDSLYGYTFGSGTRLTVV.

This clonotype was observed once. The chain carries TRBV12-3 or TRBV12-4 and TRBJ2-1, with TRBD2 matching 9 bases. J lost 10 bases, V lost 2 bases, and 6 bases had no gene match. The CDR3 is made up of 14 amino acids. The CDR3 spells CASSLSGGLLEQFF. In nucleotides, the CDR3 is TGTGCCAGCAGTTTAAGCGGGGGGTTACTGGAGCAGTTCTTC.

This clonotype was seen repeatedly, ten times or more. V is TRBV12-3 or TRBV12-4 and J is TRBJ2-3; D uncertain. This CDR3 region has 18 residues. Trimming removed 4 bases from V and 4 bases from J, with 24 bases in between. The CDR3 here is CASSSSSESSPHPDTQYF. The CDR3 DNA reads TGTGCCAGCAGTTCATCTAGTGAGTCTAGTCCGCACCCAGATACGCAGTATTTT.

The chain carries TRBV6-5 and TRBJ2-1; D perhaps matches TRBD2 (6 bases). Trimming cost V 6 bases and J 1 base, with 13 bases left between them. Per germline, CDR1 MNHEY and CDR2 SVGAGI. The CDR3 has 15 residues. CDR3 sequence (DNA): TGTGCCAGCAGCAACACCGGGGGTTCCTACAATGAGCAGTTCTTC. Translated, it gives CASSNTGGSYNEQFF.

This clonotype showed up many times. V and J are TRBV7-8 and TRBJ1-2; 7 nucleotides match TRBD1. The CDR3 is made up of 11 amino acids. Germline trimming cut 10 bases from V and 6 bases from J; bases unmatched to any gene: 5. Germline V CDR1 and CDR2: SGHVS, FQNEAQ. CDR3 DNA sequence: TGTGCCACCGGGACAGAAAATGGCTACACCTTC. Translation gives CATGTENGYTF.

V is TRBV7-9 and J is TRBJ2-7; D call uncertain. V shed 5 bases and J shed 2 bases, with 10 bases lying between them. The germline V gene has CDR1 SEHNR and CDR2 FQNEAQ (reference sequence). This CDR3 region has 13 residues. CDR3 DNA sequence: TGTGCCAGCAGCACGACCGGTACCTACGAGCAGTACTTC. Translation: CASSTTGTYEQYF.

This chain joins TRBV2 and TRBJ2-7, with unresolved D. Germline V gene sequence: CDR1 SNHLY, CDR2 FYNNEI. The CDR3 has 13 residues. The V end lost 1 base, the J end lost 4 bases, and 8 bases lay between the germline ends. CDR3: CASSEEPPYEQYV. The CDR3 coding sequence is TGTGCCAGCAGTGAAGAGCCCCCATACGAGCAGTACGTC.

The chain joins TRBV27 to TRBJ2-1; the D gene is possibly TRBD2 (5 bases). Between the trimmed V and J ends, which lost 4 bases and 4 bases, there was a span of 14 bases. The CDR3 totals 15 residues. Germline loops: CDR1 MNHEY, CDR2 SMNVEV (reference sequence). The CDR3 DNA reads as TGTGCCAGCAGTTCTAGGGAGACACGTTACAATGAGCAGTTCTTC. Translation: CASSSRETRYNEQFF.

This clonotype came up many times. V and J are TRBV7-8 and TRBJ1-1, with no clear D. The CDR3 sequence is 15 residues long. Trimming pared 3 bases from V and 1 base from J, leaving 12 bases between. Germline CDR1 reads SGHVS; CDR2 reads FQNEAQ. The CDR3 region is CASSFYSETNTEAFF. Written as DNA, the CDR3 is TGTGCCAGCAGCTTCTACAGCGAGACGAACACTGAAGCTTTCTTT.

This clonotype was counted between two and nine times. Written as DNA, the CDR3 is TGTGCCAGTAGCAGGGGGAGTGAGCAGTTCTTC. Its translation: CASSRGSEQFF. The chain recombines TRBV19 with TRBJ2-1, with 7 bases fitting TRBD1. CDR1 and CDR2 (germline): LNHDA, SQIVND (reference sequence). The CDR3 length is 11 residues. With V trimmed by 6 bases and J by 9 bases, 2 bases remained unmatched. The whole variable domain, filled in from reference TRBV19 and TRBJ2-1, reads DGGITQSPKYLFRKEGQNVTLSCEQNLNHDAMYWYRQDPGQGLRLIYYSQIVNDFQKGDIAEGYSVSREKKESFPLTVTSAQKNPTAFYLCASSRGSEQFFGPGTRLTVL.

The chain employs TRBV4-3 and TRBJ2-3; the match to TRBD2 covers 7 bases. Germline-derived CDR1 and CDR2 are LGHNA and YSLEER. The CDR3 extends over 13 amino acids. V was clipped by 5 bases and J by 8 bases; unmatched bases: 7. The CDR3 here is CASSSPGLPTQYF. CDR3 DNA: TGCGCCAGCAGCTCCCCGGGACTACCTACGCAGTATTTT.

Only a few counts were recorded for this clonotype. The chain couples TRBV19 to TRBJ2-6; D is uncertain. Germline V gene sequence: CDR1 LNHDA, CDR2 SQIVND (reference sequence). The V end was cut by 10 bases, the J end by 0 bases, with 13 bases between. The CDR3 sequence is 15 residues long. This CDR3 is CATRPQFSGANVLTF. The DNA for the CDR3 is TGTGCCACCAGGCCCCAATTCTCTGGGGCCAACGTCCTGACTTTC.

At least ten counts were recorded for this clonotype. The chain combines TRBV7-6 with TRBJ2-7; 7 bases are shared with TRBD1. V was clipped by 5 bases and J by 6 bases; unmatched bases: 10. The germline V gene encodes CDR1 SGHVS and CDR2 FNYEAQ. The CDR3 extends over 14 amino acids. CDR3 sequence (DNA): TGTGCCAGCAGCGCCACAGGGGTTTATGGCGAGCAGTACTTC. Protein product: CASSATGVYGEQYF.

The chain uses TRBV27 and TRBJ2-5, with D unclear. Germline CDR1 reads MNHEY; CDR2 reads SMNVEV (reference sequence). The CDR3 spans 11 residues. The V end lost 5 bases, the J end lost 4 bases, and 5 bases lay between the germline ends. The CDR3 DNA is TGTGCCAGCAGTCACCTAGAGACCCAGTACTTC. Translated: CASSHLETQYF.

The J gene is TRBJ2-7, the V gene TRBV6-2 or TRBV6-3; 7 bases match TRBD1. Unmatched junction bases numbered 8, after V lost 0 bases and J lost 0 bases. From germline, CDR1 is MNHEY and CDR2 SVGEGT. The CDR3 extends over 17 amino acids. The CDR3 here is CASSYSPDRKSSYEQYV. The DNA for the CDR3 is TGTGCCAGCAGTTACTCTCCGGACAGGAAGAGCTCCTACGAGCAGTACGTC.

The table lists this clonotype with a few counts. CDR3 region: CASSNVRDTQYF. DNA for the CDR3: TGTGCCAGCAGTAACGTGAGGGATACGCAGTATTTT. The V gene is TRBV2, the J gene TRBJ2-3; D is unresolved. The V gene lost 5 bases and the J gene lost 6 bases, with 9 bases spanning the gap. The length of the CDR3 is 12 residues. Germline V gene data show CDR1 as SNHLY and CDR2 as FYNNEI.

Notes on this clonotype: Possible read error: a much larger clone is one base away. V and J are TRBV7-6 and TRBJ1-4; 7 bases map to TRBD1. The CDR3 totals 14 residues. Germline CDR1 reads SGHVS; CDR2 reads FNYEAQ. CDR3 amino acids: CANSNRDRNEKLFF. The DNA of the CDR3 is TGTGCCAACAGCAACCGGGACAGAAATGAAAAACTGTTTTTT.

Turning to this clonotype: One end of the junction fails to match germline, which may point to a read error. The rearrangement uses TRBV6-2 or TRBV6-3 and TRBJ2-5; D uncertain. The germline gives CDR1 MNHEY, CDR2 SVGEGT. This CDR3 comprises 12 residues. As DNA, the CDR3 is TGTGTCAGCAGTTACTCGGGAGAGACCCAGTACTTC. Its translation: CVSSYSGETQYF.

This clonotype has only a few counts. CDR3 sequence reads: CASSLPAGGYNEQFF. In DNA, the CDR3 is TGTGCCAGCAGCCTGCCAGCGGGAGGGTACAATGAGCAGTTCTTC. The rearrangement joins TRBV4-2 to TRBJ2-1, with TRBD2 matching 10 bases. V trimming: 4 bases; J trimming: 4 bases; junction bases outside the gene matches: 4. Germline CDR1 LGHNA, CDR2 YNFKEQ. This CDR3 region has 15 residues.

V is TRBV29-1 and J is TRBJ2-7, with TRBD1 identical over 7 bases. The length of the CDR3 is 21 residues. V was clipped by 5 bases and J by 5 bases; unmatched bases: 33. In germline, CDR1 is SQVTM, CDR2 ANQGSEA. The CDR3 loop reads CSVSPGTEVNSHPEGPNEQYV. In DNA form, the CDR3 reads TGCAGCGTTTCCCCAGGGACAGAAGTGAACTCCCACCCTGAGGGGCCGAACGAGCAGTACGTC.

The chain combines TRBV4-1 with TRBJ2-1; 12 nucleotides agree with TRBD2. The CDR3 is made up of 18 amino acids. From germline, CDR1 is MGHRA and CDR2 YSYEKL. V lost 2 bases and J lost 5; bases outside the gene matches: 10. The CDR3 sequence: CASSQQTFRLAGDNEQFF. The CDR3 DNA sequence: TGCGCCAGCAGCCAACAAACTTTCCGACTAGCGGGGGACAATGAGCAGTTCTTC.

In its sample, this clonotype was seen a few times. The V gene is TRBV6-6, the J gene TRBJ1-1, with D maybe TRBD1 (5 bases). Germline-derived CDR1 and CDR2 are MNHNY and SVGAGI (reference sequence). Trimming removed 4 bases from V and 4 bases from J, with 16 bases in between. The CDR3 totals 15 residues. CDR3 protein: CASSLSGPWGTEAFF. The CDR3 DNA reads as TGTGCCAGCAGTTTATCGGGGCCTTGGGGCACTGAAGCTTTCTTT.

This clonotype showed up many times. J is TRBJ2-1 and V is TRBV7-2, with TRBD2 identical over 7 bases. Trimming cost V 3 bases and J 5 bases; bases outside gene matches: 13. Germline V lookup: CDR1 SGHTA, CDR2 FQGNSA. The CDR3 is 17 amino acids. This CDR3 reads CASSLPREKRGDNEQFF. CDR3 nucleotides: TGTGCCAGCAGCTTGCCCCGGGAAAAACGGGGGGACAATGAGCAGTTCTTC.